This is a list of T cell receptor beta chains from one sample in a study of T cells expressing NK-cell markers. For each CDR3 protein, TCRdb gives one entry from its re-call of the 5' RACE reads, without DNA. The sample's table shows a few hundred thousand distinct CDR3 sequences. What was sequenced was blood T cells: a sorted CD56 or NKG2C T cell subset, CD4+ or CD8+ T cells, or bulk PBMC T cells (not recorded which). Every receptor here comes from a man aged 18 to 70 in good health. CDR3s include the opening cysteine and the closing phenylalanine or tryptophan.

TRBV10-3	TRBJ2-7	CAISESTLIGSYEQYF
TRBV9	TRBJ2-5	CASSVVPLAGLETQYF
TRBV6-5	TRBJ2-5	CASSSQGLAGVFQETQYF
TRBV20-1	TRBJ2-7	CSASRTDTYEQYF
TRBV7-2	TRBJ2-3	CASSSRRLDTQYF
TRBV18	TRBJ2-2	CASSHTFRGARRTGELFF
TRBV29-1	TRBJ1-2	CSVEGPGLYGYTF
TRBV19	TRBJ2-3	CASSIQYFTDTQYF
TRBV3-1	TRBJ2-2	CASSQVGGPHDGELFF
TRBV15	TRBJ2-1	CATSRDYGQGARNEQFF
TRBV12-3/TRBV12-4	TRBJ2-2	CASSLGHFPSGERNTGELFF
TRBV6-1	TRBJ1-1	CASKRTFSNTEAFF